Listed here are 20 T cell receptor beta chains from one sample, sequenced in a study of T-cell memory formation after mild COVID-19. TCRdb reanalysed the 5' RACE reads using MiXCR and keeps one entry per CDR3 protein. The sample has around 300,000 distinct CDR3 sequences, 13% to 15% seen once. Sequenced sample: PBMCs or a T cell subset sorted from them (not recorded which). The receptors were sampled from a man aged 18 to 30 who had mild COVID-19 (a few samples of this study predate the infection). Cell type and time point are not known.

The chain has TRBV3-1 and TRBJ2-7; a weak D match, TRBD2 (6 bases). Trimming left V 5 bases short and J 6 bases short, with 17 bases between. Germline V gene lookup returns CDR1 LGHDT and CDR2 YNNKEL (reference sequence). The CDR3 length is 14 residues. The CDR3, as DNA: TGTGCCAGCAGCTACGGTTGGGTGGGAGGCGAGCAGTACTTC. This translates into CASSYGWVGGEQYF.

This clonotype occurred many times. This chain connects TRBV4-3 to TRBJ2-3; D is tentatively TRBD1 or TRBD2 (5 bases each). Germline CDR1 is LGHNA and CDR2 is YSLEER. This CDR3 comprises 13 residues. V gave up 4 bases and J gave up 4 bases, with 9 bases separating them. The CDR3 sequence: CASSRGSSDTQYF. The CDR3, as DNA: TGCGCCAGCAGCCGGGGGAGCTCAGATACGCAGTATTTT.

This clonotype was detected only a few times. The chain uses TRBV6-2 or TRBV6-3 and TRBJ2-7, with no clear D. Germline lookup yields CDR1 MNHEY and CDR2 SVGEGT. The V gene lost 0 bases and the J gene lost 4 bases, with 7 bases spanning the gap. This CDR3 is built from 13 residues. CDR3: CASSYSPVYEQYF. In DNA, the CDR3 is TGTGCCAGCAGTTACTCTCCGGTTTACGAGCAGTACTTC.

In this sample, this clonotype turned up a few times. The V and J genes are TRBV4-3 and TRBJ2-7; D may be TRBD1 or TRBD2 (5 bases each). V dropped 0 bases and J dropped 2 bases, with 8 bases sitting between them. The CDR3 length is 14 residues. Per germline, CDR1 LGHNA and CDR2 YSLEER. CDR3 nucleotide sequence: TGCGCCAGCAGCCAAGATTTGGGGGCCTACGAGCAGTACGTC. This codes for CASSQDLGAYEQYV.

The chain combines TRBV28 with TRBJ1-5, with TRBD1 matching 11 bases. The CDR3 has 15 residues. Trimming cost V 8 bases and J 7 bases; bases outside gene matches: 10. Germline CDR1 reads MDHEN; CDR2 reads SYDVKM. This CDR3 is CASGVWTGGLQPQHF. Written as DNA, the CDR3 is TGTGCCAGCGGTGTTTGGACAGGGGGCTTGCAGCCCCAGCATTTT.

This clonotype was picked up many times. The chain uses TRBV5-1 and TRBJ2-7; 9 positions agree with TRBD1. The germline gives CDR1 SGHRS, CDR2 YFSETQ. The CDR3 is made up of 14 amino acids. V was pared by 4 bases and J by 4 bases, with 6 bases of the junction left unmatched. In DNA form, the CDR3 reads TGCGCCAGCAGCCCGGGACAGGGAGTTTACGAGCAGTACTTC. This codes for CASSPGQGVYEQYF.

The chain couples TRBV5-5 to TRBJ2-1; D possibly corresponds to TRBD2 (7 bases). The CDR3 has 14 residues. The germline CDR1 and CDR2 sequences are SGHKS and YYEKEE (reference sequence). Trimming cost V 0 bases and J 6 bases, with 10 bases left between them. For the CDR3, the DNA is TGTGCCAGCAGCTTGGTGGGGGGGCTCAATGAGCAGTTCTTC. Protein sequence: CASSLVGGLNEQFF.

This clonotype occurred many times. The chain carries TRBV7-3 and TRBJ2-5; 10 bases match TRBD2. V trimming: 4 bases; J trimming: 6 bases; junction bases outside the gene matches: 14. CDR1 and CDR2 from the germline V gene are SGHTA and FQGTGA. The CDR3 loop spans 17 amino acids. The CDR3 region is CASSYPGLATSLQTQYF. CDR3 in DNA: TGTGCCAGCAGCTATCCGGGACTAGCGACTTCCTTGCAGACCCAGTACTTC. Filled out from reference TRBV7-3 and TRBJ2-5, the complete variable domain reads GAGVSQTPSNKVTEKGKYVELRCDPISGHTALYWYRQSLGQGPEFLIYFQGTGAADDSGLPNDRFFAVRPEGSVSTLKIQRTERGDSAVYLCASSYPGLATSLQTQYFGPGTRLLVL.

This clonotype was counted many times. The chain couples TRBV4-1 to TRBJ2-5, with TRBD2 as a possible D gene (6 bases). CDR1 and CDR2 (germline): MGHRA, YSYEKL. The CDR3 extends over 16 amino acids. The V gene lost 1 base and the J gene lost 1 base, with 13 bases spanning the gap. For the CDR3, the DNA is TGCGCCAGCAGCCAAGGGACCGGGGGAAGCCAAGAGACCCAGTACTTC. Translating it yields CASSQGTGGSQETQYF.

The table lists this clonotype with many counts. The chain uses TRBV7-9 and TRBJ2-2; possibly TRBD1 or TRBD2 for D (5 bases each). V lost 3 bases and J 0 bases, leaving 17 bases between the germline ends. Germline loops: CDR1 SEHNR, CDR2 FQNEAQ (reference sequence). CDR3 length: 18 residues. The CDR3 nucleotides are TGTGCCAGCAGCTTTCCTCGGGACGGCATCGCGAACACCGGGGAGCTGTTTTTT. Its translation is CASSFPRDGIANTGELFF.

This sequence joins TRBV10-3 and TRBJ1-2, with 10 bases aligning to TRBD1. CDR1 ENHRY and CDR2 SYGVKD come from the germline V gene. The J segment lost 5 bases and the V segment lost 8 bases, leaving 8 bases of the junction unmatched. The CDR3 extends over 14 amino acids. CDR3 DNA sequence: TGTGCCATCGGAGGAGGACAGGGGGGATATGGCTACACCTTC. It translates to CAIGGGQGGYGYTF.

The V gene is TRBV4-1, the J gene TRBJ2-5; D unclear. Germline CDR1 and CDR2: MGHRA and YSYEKL. The CDR3 has 13 amino acids. Trimming took 4 bases from V and 4 from J, leaving 10 bases between them. DNA for the CDR3: TGCGCCAGCAGCCTCGTACAGTCAGAGACCCAGTACTTC. Translated, it gives CASSLVQSETQYF.

The V and J genes are TRBV4-1 and TRBJ2-7; 7 bases line up with TRBD1. Losses at the gene ends were 1 base for V and 3 bases for J; bases not matched to a gene: 9. Per germline, CDR1 MGHRA and CDR2 YSYEKL. The CDR3 has 16 residues. The CDR3 here is CASSQVNRDRNYEQYF. The CDR3 DNA sequence: TGCGCCAGCAGCCAAGTGAACCGGGACAGAAACTACGAGCAGTACTTC.

This clonotype was counted between two and nine times. V is TRBV20-1 and J is TRBJ1-3; 8 bases are shared with TRBD1. The V and J ends lost 4 bases and 3 bases, in that order; junction bases with no gene match: 2. From germline, CDR1 is DFQATT and CDR2 SNEGSKA (reference sequence). The CDR3 extends over 13 amino acids. CDR3 amino acids: CSAIDRGGNTIYF. In DNA form, the CDR3 reads TGCAGTGCTATAGACAGGGGTGGAAACACCATATATTTT.

This clonotype was seen a handful of times. The chain uses TRBV7-9 and TRBJ1-2; D gene ambiguous. The germline CDR1 and CDR2 sequences are SEHNR and FQNEAQ (reference sequence). Trimming removed 4 bases from V and 8 bases from J, with 11 bases in between. This CDR3 has 12 amino acids. CDR3 amino acids: CASSSGVRGYTF. The CDR3, as DNA: TGTGCCAGCAGCTCGGGAGTCCGGGGCTACACCTTC.

This clonotype was counted many times. J is TRBJ1-5 and V is TRBV10-2; weak D call: TRBD1 (6 bases). This CDR3 has 18 residues. Germline assignment: CDR1 WSHSY and CDR2 SAAADI. V was clipped by 2 bases and J by 0 bases, with 17 bases between them. CDR3 sequence: CASSETPRQALSNQPQHF. The CDR3 DNA is TGCGCCAGCAGTGAGACCCCGCGACAGGCGCTTAGCAATCAGCCCCAGCATTTT.

This clonotype appeared a few times. The rearrangement uses TRBV5-1 and TRBJ1-5; the D gene is possibly TRBD1 (6 bases). V was cut by 3 bases and J by 6 bases, with 16 bases left in between. Per the germline V gene, CDR1 is SGHRS and CDR2 is YFSETQ. The CDR3 extends over 15 amino acids. As DNA, the CDR3 is TGCGCCAGCAGCTCGGGGGGGCTAGAGAGTCAGCCCCAGCATTTT. Translated: CASSSGGLESQPQHF.

The chain combines TRBV24-1 with TRBJ2-1; TRBD2 might be the D (6 bases). From germline, CDR1 is KGHDR and CDR2 SFDVKD. Trimming took 2 bases from V and 5 from J, leaving 12 bases between them. CDR3 length equals 15 residues. The CDR3 region has the DNA TGTGCCACCAGTGATTGGCAGGGACTGAACAATGAGCAGTTCTTC. Its protein product is CATSDWQGLNNEQFF.

The rearrangement joins TRBV18 to TRBJ2-1; TRBD2 might be the D (5 bases). V gave up 3 bases and J gave up 3 bases, with 18 bases separating them. This CDR3 is 17 amino acids long. Germline V gene data show CDR1 as KGHSH and CDR2 as LQKENI. In nucleotides, the CDR3 is TGTGCCAGCTCACCCCCGGGTAGCGCGGCGATCTACAATGAGCAGTTCTTC. Its protein product is CASSPPGSAAIYNEQFF.

This chain connects TRBV12-3 or TRBV12-4 to TRBJ1-5; unclear D gene. The CDR3 loop spans 15 amino acids. V was shortened by 4 bases and J by 2 bases, with 12 bases between the two germline ends. The CDR3 region is CASSYSRVRNQPQHF. The CDR3 bases are TGTGCCAGCAGTTATTCGAGGGTACGCAATCAGCCCCAGCATTTT.